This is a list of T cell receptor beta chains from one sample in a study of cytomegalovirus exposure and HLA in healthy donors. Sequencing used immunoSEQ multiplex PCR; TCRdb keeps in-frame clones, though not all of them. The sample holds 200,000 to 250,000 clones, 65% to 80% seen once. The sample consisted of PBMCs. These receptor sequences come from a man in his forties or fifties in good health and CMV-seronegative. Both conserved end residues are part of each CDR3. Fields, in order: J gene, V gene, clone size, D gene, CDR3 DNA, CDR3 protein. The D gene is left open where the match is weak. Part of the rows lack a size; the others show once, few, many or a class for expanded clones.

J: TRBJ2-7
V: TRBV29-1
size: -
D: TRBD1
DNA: TGCAGCGCCCTGGGGACAGGTCCTACCTACGAGCAGTACTTC
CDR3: CSALGTGPTYEQYF

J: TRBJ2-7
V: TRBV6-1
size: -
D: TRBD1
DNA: TGTGCCAGCAGTGACCGGGACAGGTGGGACTTC
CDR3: CASSDRDRWDF

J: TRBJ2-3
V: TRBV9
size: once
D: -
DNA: TGTGCCAGCAGCGTAGGTGGACTACAATTAGATACGCAGTATTTT
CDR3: CASSVGGLQLDTQYF

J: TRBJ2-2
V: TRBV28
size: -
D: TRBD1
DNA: TGTGCCAGCAGTTGGGGGACAGGGGAAACCGGGGAGCTGTTTTTT
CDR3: CASSWGTGETGELFF

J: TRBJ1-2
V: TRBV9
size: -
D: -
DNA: TGTGCCAGCAGCCATACGGGACTCTACACCTTC
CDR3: CASSHTGLYTF

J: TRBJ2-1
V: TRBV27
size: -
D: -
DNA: TGTGCCAGCAGTTTATCTCCCAGCTCCTACAATGAGCAGTTCTTC
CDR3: CASSLSPSSYNEQFF

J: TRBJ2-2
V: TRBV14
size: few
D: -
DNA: TGTGCCAGCAGCCACCAGAACACCGGGGAGCTGTTTTTT
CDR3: CASSHQNTGELFF

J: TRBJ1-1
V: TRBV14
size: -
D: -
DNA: TGTGCCAGCAGCCAAGATCTATCCACTGAAGCTTTCTTT
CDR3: CASSQDLSTEAFF

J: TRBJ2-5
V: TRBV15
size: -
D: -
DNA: TGTGCCACCAGCAGAGATCGGGTGACCCAGTACTTC
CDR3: CATSRDRVTQYF

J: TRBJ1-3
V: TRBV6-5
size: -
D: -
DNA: TGTGCCAGCAGTTACGGGGCAGGGTCTGGAAACACCATATATTTT
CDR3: CASSYGAGSGNTIYF

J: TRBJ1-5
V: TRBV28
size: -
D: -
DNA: TGTGCCAGCAGTTTTCCGACAGGAAGCAATCAGCCCCAGCATTTT
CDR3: CASSFPTGSNQPQHF

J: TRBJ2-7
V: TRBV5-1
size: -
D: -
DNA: TGCGCCAGCAGCTCCTCGACAGGAATATACGAGCAGTACTTC
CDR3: CASSSSTGIYEQYF

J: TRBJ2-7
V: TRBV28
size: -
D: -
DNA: TGTGCCAGCAAACTGAACTACGAGCAGTACTTC
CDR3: CASKLNYEQYF

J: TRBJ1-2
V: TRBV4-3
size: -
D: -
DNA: TGCGCCAGCAGCCAAGAAAAAAGAGGGTACTATGGCTACACCTTC
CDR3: CASSQEKRGYYGYTF

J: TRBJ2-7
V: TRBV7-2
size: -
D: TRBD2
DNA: TGTGCCAGCAGCTTCGGCGGGAGTGCCTACGAGCAGTACTTC
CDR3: CASSFGGSAYEQYF

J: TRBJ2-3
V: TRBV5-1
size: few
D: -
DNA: TGCGCCAGCACCCCGGCAGGGGCCTTCACAGATACGCAGTATTTT
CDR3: CASTPAGAFTDTQYF

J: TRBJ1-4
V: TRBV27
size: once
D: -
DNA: TGTGCCAGCAAAGAAGACAGTACCAGGTCTTATGAAAAACTGTTTTTT
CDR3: CASKEDSTRSYEKLFF

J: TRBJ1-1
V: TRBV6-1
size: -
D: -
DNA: TGTGCCAGCAGTGAAGAGCCATTGAACACTGAAGCTTTCTTT
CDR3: CASSEEPLNTEAFF

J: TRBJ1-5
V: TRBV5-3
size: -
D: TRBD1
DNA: TGTGCCAGAAGCTTGGACCCGCCCGGGACAGGGAATCAGCCCCAGCATTTT
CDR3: CARSLDPPGTGNQPQHF

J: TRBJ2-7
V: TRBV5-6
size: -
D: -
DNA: TGTGCCAGCAGCTTGGAAGGGAGGGGGGCCTACGAGCAGTACTTC
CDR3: CASSLEGRGAYEQYF

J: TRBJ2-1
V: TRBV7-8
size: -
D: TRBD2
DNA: TGTGCCAGCACCAGTACGAGCGGGAGGGGGAATGAGCAGTTCTTC
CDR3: CASTSTSGRGNEQFF

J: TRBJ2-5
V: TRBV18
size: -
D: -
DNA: TGTGCCAGCTCACCACTAATTCGAGAGACCCAGTACTTC
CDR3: CASSPLIRETQYF

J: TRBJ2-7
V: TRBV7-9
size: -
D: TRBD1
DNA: TGTGCCAGCAGATCTGGGGACAGGCCACCCTACGAGCAGTACTTC
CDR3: CASRSGDRPPYEQYF

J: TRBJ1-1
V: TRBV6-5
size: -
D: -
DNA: TGTGCCAGCAGTTACTCGCCGGGGAGCACTGAAGCTTTCTTT
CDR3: CASSYSPGSTEAFF

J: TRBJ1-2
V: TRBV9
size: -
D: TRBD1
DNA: TGTGCCAGCAGCGTAGAGGCAGGGGGCTATGGCTACACCTTC
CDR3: CASSVEAGGYGYTF

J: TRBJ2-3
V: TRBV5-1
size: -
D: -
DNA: TGCGCCAGCAGCGTGGGGCATGTTGCAGATACGCAGTATTTT
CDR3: CASSVGHVADTQYF

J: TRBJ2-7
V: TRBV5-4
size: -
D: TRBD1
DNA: TGTGCCAGCAGCTTAGGGACAGCAGCCTCCTACGAGCAGTACTTC
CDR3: CASSLGTAASYEQYF

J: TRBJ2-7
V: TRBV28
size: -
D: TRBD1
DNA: TGTGCCAGCAGTCTAACCGGACAGGGCCGCGAGCAGTACTTC
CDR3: CASSLTGQGREQYF

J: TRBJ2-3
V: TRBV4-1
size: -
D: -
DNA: TGCGCCAGCAGCCAAGTTGGGCTAAGCACAGATACGCAGTATTTT
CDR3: CASSQVGLSTDTQYF

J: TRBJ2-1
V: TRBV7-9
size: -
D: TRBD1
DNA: TGTGCCAGCAGCGCCGGACAGGGGGTCGTTAATGAGCAGTTCTTC
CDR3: CASSAGQGVVNEQFF

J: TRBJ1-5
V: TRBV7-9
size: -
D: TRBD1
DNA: TGTGCCAGCAGTTCTGGACAGGGGGATAGCAATCAGCCCCAGCATTTT
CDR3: CASSSGQGDSNQPQHF

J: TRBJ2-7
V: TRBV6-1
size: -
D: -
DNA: TGTGCCAGCACCTCCGGACAGTACGAGCAGTACTTC
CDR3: CASTSGQYEQYF

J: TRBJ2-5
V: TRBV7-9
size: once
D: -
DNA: TGTGCCAGCAGCTTTCCTAGCAGGGAGACCCAGTACTTC
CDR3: CASSFPSRETQYF

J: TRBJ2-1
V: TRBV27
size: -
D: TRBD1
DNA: TGTGCCAGCAGTTTATCGGGTAGGACAGGGTTCAATGAGCAGTTCTTC
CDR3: CASSLSGRTGFNEQFF

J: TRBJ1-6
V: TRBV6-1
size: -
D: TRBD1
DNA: TGTGCCGGCAAGACAGGGTTGGAATCACCCCTCCACTTT
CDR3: CAGKTGLESPLHF

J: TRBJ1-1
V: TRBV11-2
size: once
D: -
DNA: TGTGCCAGCAGGGATGGGCAAGACAGGTTAACGGATGAAGCTTTCTTT
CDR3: CASRDGQDRLTDEAFF

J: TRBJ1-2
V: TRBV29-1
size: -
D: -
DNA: TGCAGCCCAGAAGGGGTTACAGATGGCTACACCTTC
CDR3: CSPEGVTDGYTF

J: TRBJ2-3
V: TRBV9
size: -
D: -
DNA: TGTGCCAGCAGCGTATTGGGGCGCGGCACAGATACGCAGTATTTT
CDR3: CASSVLGRGTDTQYF

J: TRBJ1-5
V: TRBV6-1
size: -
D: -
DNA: TGTGCCATTTTGGGACTTAGCAATCAGCCCCAGCATTTT
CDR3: CAILGLSNQPQHF

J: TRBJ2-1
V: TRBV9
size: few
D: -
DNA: TGTGCCAGCAGCGTGGCGGGGGCGTTCGATGAGCAGTTCTTC
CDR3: CASSVAGAFDEQFF

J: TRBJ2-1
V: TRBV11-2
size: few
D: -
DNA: TGTGCCAGCAGCTCTTACCCCAGGGGAGATGAGCAGTTCTTC
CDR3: CASSSYPRGDEQFF